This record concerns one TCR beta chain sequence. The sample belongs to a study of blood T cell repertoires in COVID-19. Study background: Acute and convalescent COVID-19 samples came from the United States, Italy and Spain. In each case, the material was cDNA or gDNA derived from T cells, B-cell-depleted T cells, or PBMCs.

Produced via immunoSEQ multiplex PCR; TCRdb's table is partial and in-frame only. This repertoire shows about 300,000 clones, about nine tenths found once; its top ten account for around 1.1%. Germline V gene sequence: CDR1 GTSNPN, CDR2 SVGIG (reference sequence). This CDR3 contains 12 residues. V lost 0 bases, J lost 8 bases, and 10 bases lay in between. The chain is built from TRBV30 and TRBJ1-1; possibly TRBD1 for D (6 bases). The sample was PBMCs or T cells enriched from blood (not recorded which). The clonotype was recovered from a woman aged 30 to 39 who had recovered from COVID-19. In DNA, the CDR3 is TGTGCCTGGAGTGTACAGGGCAGCGAAGCTTTCTTT. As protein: CAWSVQGSEAFF.